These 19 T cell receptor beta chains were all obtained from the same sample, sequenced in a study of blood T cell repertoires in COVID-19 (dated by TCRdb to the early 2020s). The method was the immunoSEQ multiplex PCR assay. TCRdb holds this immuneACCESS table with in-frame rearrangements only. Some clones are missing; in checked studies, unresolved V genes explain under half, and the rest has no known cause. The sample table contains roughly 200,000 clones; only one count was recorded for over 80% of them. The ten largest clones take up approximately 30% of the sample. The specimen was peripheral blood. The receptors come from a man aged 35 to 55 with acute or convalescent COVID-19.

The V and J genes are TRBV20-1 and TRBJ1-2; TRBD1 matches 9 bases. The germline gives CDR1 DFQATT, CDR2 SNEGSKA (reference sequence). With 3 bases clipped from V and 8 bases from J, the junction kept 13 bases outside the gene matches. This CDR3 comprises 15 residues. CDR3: CSASQGTGIFGGYTF. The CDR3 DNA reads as TGCAGTGCTAGTCAAGGGACAGGGATTTTTGGCGGCTACACCTTC.

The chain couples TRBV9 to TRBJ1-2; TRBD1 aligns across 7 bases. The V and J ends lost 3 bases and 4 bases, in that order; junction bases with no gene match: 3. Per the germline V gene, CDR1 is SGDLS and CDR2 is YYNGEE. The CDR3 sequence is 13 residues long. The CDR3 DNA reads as TGTGCCAGCAGCGCGGGACAGCTCTATGGCTACACCTTC. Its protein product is CASSAGQLYGYTF.

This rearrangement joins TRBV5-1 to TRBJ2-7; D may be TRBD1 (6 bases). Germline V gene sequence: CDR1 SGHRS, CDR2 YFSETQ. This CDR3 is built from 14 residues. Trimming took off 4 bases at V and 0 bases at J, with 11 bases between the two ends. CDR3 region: CASSKDSSSYEQYF. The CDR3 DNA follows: TGCGCCAGCAGCAAGGACAGCAGCTCCTACGAGCAGTACTTC.

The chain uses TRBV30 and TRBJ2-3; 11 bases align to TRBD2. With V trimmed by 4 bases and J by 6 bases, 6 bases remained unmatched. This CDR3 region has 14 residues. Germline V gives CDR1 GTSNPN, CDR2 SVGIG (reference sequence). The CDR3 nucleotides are TGTGCCTGGACTAGCGGGAGGCTGAGGGATACGCAGTATTTT. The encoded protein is CAWTSGRLRDTQYF.

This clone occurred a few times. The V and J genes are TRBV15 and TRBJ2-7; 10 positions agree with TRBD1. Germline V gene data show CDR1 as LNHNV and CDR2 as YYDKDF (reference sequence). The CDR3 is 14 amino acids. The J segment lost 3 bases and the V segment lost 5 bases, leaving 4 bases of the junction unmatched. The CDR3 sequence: CATSDRDRGYEQYF. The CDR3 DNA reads TGTGCCACCAGCGACCGGGACAGGGGCTACGAGCAGTACTTC.

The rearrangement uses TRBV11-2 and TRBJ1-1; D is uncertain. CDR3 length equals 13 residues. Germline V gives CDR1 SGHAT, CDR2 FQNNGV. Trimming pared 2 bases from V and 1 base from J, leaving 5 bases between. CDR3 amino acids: CASSLQENTEAFF. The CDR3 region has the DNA TGTGCCAGCAGCTTACAGGAGAACACTGAAGCTTTCTTT.

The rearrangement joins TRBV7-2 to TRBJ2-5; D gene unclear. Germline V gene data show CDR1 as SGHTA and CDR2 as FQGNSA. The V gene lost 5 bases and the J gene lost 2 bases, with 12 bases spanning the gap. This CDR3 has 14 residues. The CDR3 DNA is TGTGCCAGCAGCCTTCAGAGCGTACAAGAGACCCAGTACTTC. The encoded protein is CASSLQSVQETQYF.

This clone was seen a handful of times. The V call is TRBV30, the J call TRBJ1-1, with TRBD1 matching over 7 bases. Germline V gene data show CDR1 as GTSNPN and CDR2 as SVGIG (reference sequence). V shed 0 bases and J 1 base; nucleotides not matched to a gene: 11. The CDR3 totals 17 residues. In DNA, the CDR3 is TGTGCCTGGAGTGTAAGCACTCACAGGGGAGGGAACACTGAAGCTTTCTTT. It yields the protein CAWSVSTHRGGNTEAFF. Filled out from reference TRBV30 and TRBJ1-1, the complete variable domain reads SQTIHQWPATLVQPVGSPLSLECTVEGTSNPNLYWYRQAAGRGLQLLFYSVGIGQISSEVPQNLSASRPQDRQFILSSKKLLLSDSGFYLCAWSVSTHRGGNTEAFFGQGTRLTVV.

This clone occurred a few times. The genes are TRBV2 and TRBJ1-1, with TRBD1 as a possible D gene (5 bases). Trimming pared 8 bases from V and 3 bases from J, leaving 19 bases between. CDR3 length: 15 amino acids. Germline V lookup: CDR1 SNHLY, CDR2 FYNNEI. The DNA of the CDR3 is TGTGCCAGCGGAACACTTGGGGCGTCGGACACTGAAGCTTTCTTT. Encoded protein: CASGTLGASDTEAFF.

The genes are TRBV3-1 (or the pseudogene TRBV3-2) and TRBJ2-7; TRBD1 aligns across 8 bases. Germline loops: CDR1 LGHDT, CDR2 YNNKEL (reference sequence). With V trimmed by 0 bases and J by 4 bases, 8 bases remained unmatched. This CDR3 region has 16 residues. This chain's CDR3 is CASSQEGTGGEYEQYF. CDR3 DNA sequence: TGTGCCAGCAGCCAAGAAGGGACAGGTGGAGAATACGAGCAGTACTTC.

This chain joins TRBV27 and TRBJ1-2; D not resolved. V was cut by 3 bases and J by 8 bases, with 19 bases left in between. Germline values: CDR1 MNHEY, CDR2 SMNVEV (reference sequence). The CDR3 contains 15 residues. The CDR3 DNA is TGTGCCAGCAGTTTTTTCCCAAGAGAGGGTAGGGGCTACACCTTC. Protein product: CASSFFPREGRGYTF.

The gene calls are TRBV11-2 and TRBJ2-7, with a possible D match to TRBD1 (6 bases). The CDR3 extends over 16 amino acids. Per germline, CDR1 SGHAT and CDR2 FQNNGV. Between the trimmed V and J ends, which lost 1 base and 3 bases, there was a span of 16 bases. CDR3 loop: CASSLVGTGNLYEQYF. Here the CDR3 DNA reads TGTGCCAGCAGCTTAGTGGGTACAGGGAACCTCTACGAGCAGTACTTC.

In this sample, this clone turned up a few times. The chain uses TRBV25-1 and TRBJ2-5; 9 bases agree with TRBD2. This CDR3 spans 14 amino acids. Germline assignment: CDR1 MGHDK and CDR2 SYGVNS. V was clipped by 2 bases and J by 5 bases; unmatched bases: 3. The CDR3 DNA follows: TGTGCCAGCAGTGAACCGGGACTAGCTGAGACCCAGTACTTC. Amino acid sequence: CASSEPGLAETQYF. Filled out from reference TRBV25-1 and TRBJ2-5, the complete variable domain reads EADIYQTPRYLVIGTGKKITLECSQTMGHDKMYWYQQDPGMELHLIHYSYGVNSTEKGDLSSESTVSRIRTEHFPLTLESARPSHTSQYLCASSEPGLAETQYFGPGTRLLVL.

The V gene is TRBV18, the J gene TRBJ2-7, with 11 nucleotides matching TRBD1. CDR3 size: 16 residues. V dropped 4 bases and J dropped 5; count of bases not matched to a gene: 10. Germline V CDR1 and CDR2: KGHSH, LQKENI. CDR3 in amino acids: CASSQNQGQGANEQYF. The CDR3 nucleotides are TGTGCCAGCTCACAAAATCAAGGACAGGGGGCTAACGAGCAGTACTTC.

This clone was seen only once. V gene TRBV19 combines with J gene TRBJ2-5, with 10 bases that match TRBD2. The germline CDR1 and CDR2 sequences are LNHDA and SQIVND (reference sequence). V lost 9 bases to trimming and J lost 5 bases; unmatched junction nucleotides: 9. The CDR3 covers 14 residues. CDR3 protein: CASRSGRAFETQYF. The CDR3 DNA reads TGTGCCAGCCGAAGCGGGAGGGCCTTTGAGACCCAGTACTTC.

CDR3 residues: CASSAQGASGANVLTF. CDR3 nucleotides: TGTGCCAGCAGTGCTCAGGGGGCCTCTGGGGCCAACGTCCTGACTTTC. The V and J genes are TRBV6-1 and TRBJ2-6, with 8 nucleotides matching TRBD1. Losses at the gene ends were 4 bases for V and 0 bases for J; bases not matched to a gene: 2. Germline V gives CDR1 MNHNS, CDR2 SASEGT. CDR3 length: 16 residues.

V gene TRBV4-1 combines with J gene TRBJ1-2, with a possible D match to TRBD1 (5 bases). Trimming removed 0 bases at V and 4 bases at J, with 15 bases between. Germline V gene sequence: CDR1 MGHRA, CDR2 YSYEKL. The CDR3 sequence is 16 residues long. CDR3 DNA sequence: TGCGCCAGCAGCCAAGATTACACAGGATCACTCTATGGCTACACCTTC. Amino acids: CASSQDYTGSLYGYTF.

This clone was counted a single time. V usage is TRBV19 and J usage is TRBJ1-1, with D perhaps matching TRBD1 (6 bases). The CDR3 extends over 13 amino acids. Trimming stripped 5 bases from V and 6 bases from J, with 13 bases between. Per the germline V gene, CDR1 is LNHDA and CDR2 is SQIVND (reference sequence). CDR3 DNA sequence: TGTGCCAGTAGTTACAGGGAAGGGGCTGAAGCTTTCTTT. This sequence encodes CASSYREGAEAFF.

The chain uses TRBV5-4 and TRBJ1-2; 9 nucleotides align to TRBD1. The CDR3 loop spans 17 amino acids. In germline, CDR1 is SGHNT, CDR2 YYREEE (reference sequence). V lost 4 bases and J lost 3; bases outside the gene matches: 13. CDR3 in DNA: TGTGCCAGCAGCCCTGGCGGTTGGGACAGGGTGGACTATGGCTACACCTTC. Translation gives CASSPGGWDRVDYGYTF.